The 28 T cell receptor beta chains presented below share a single source sample, sequenced in a study of OX40 agonist ivuxolimab in advanced cancers. The method was immunoSEQ multiplex PCR; TCRdb's version includes in-frame clones alone and lacks a portion of them. The sample lists 40,000 to 50,000 clones, about 85% seen once, with approximately 52% in the top ten. The material sequenced was CD4+ or CD8+ T cells sorted from blood, taken in a trial of the OX40 agonist ivuxolimab. The receptors come from an adult with an advanced solid tumor such as melanoma, head and neck, liver or kidney cancer.

The chain recombines TRBV28 with TRBJ2-3; TRBD2 matches at 11 bases. The V and J ends lost 6 bases and 6 bases, in that order; junction bases with no gene match: 8. The CDR3 runs to 15 residues. The germline V gene has CDR1 MDHEN and CDR2 SYDVKM. DNA for the CDR3: TGTGCCAGCAGCCCGACTAGCGGGATTGGGGATACGCAGTATTTT. Its translation is CASSPTSGIGDTQYF. Full variable domain (outside the CDR3, taken from reference TRBV28 and TRBJ2-3): DVKVTQSSRYLVKRTGEKVFLECVQDMDHENMFWYRQDPGLGLRLIYFSYDVKMKEKGDIPEGYSVSREKKERFSLILESASTNQTSMYLCASSPTSGIGDTQYFGPGTRLTVL.

A remark on this clone: The sample carries other DNA sequences with the same CDR3. The chain has TRBV10-2 and TRBJ1-1, with unresolved D. The V end was cut by 0 bases, the J end by 1 base, with 3 bases between. This CDR3 has 13 amino acids. The germline CDR1 and CDR2 sequences are WSHSY and SAAADI. CDR3 amino acids: CASSESGNTEAFF. The CDR3 region has the DNA TGCGCCAGCAGTGAGTCGGGGAACACTGAAGCTTTCTTT.

The chain recombines TRBV6-4 with TRBJ2-3; 15 positions agree with TRBD2. From germline, CDR1 is MRHNA and CDR2 SNTAGT. The ends lost 4 bases at V and 4 bases at J; junction bases unmatched: 3. This CDR3 region has 16 residues. CDR3 sequence (DNA): TGTGCCAGCAGTGCCGGACTAGCGGGGGGGCCAGATACGCAGTATTTT. It specifies CASSAGLAGGPDTQYF.

The rearrangement uses TRBV2 and TRBJ1-4; D not resolved. The V end was cut by 4 bases, the J end by 14 bases, with 14 bases between. The germline CDR1 and CDR2 sequences are SNHLY and FYNNEI. The CDR3 loop spans 12 amino acids. CDR3 nucleotide sequence: TGTGCCAGCAGTGGGTCCGGGGAAGGGCTGTTTTTT. Protein sequence: CASSGSGEGLFF.

The chain employs TRBV7-3 and TRBJ2-1; D is unclear. V lost 3 bases and J 8 bases, leaving 17 bases between the germline ends. Per germline, CDR1 SGHTA and CDR2 FQGTGA. The CDR3 is 15 residues long. The CDR3 DNA is TGTGCCAGCAGCTTCTATCCCCCCAGTGTCTATGAGCAGTTCTTC. It yields the protein CASSFYPPSVYEQFF.

This clone appeared a single time. The V call is TRBV6-4, the J call TRBJ2-2; no firm D call. Germline V lookup: CDR1 MRHNA, CDR2 SNTAGT. The CDR3 runs 14 residues. V dropped 0 bases and J dropped 5 bases, with 7 bases sitting between them. The CDR3 is CASSDSRDTGELFF. The CDR3, as DNA: TGTGCCAGCAGTGACTCTAGGGATACCGGGGAGCTGTTTTTT.

The chain is built from TRBV5-1 and TRBJ2-5; either TRBD1 or TRBD2 may supply D (5 bases each). CDR3 length: 16 residues. The germline V and J ends were trimmed by 2 bases and 1 base, with 15 bases remaining between them. CDR1 and CDR2 (germline): SGHRS, YFSETQ. Here the CDR3 reads CASSLGPARGQETQYF. The CDR3 region has the DNA TGCGCCAGCAGCTTAGGGCCCGCGAGGGGCCAAGAGACCCAGTACTTC. Complete variable domain (other parts from reference TRBV5-1 and TRBJ2-5): KAGVTQTPRYLIKTRGQQVTLSCSPISGHRSVSWYQQTPGQGLQFLFEYFSETQRNKGNFPGRFSGRQFSNSRSEMNVSTLELGDSALYLCASSLGPARGQETQYFGPGTRLLVL.

The chain uses TRBV14 and TRBJ1-1; 11 bases agree with TRBD1. CDR3 length: 15 amino acids. Trimming took 4 bases from V and 4 from J; bases not matched to a gene: 5. The germline V gene encodes CDR1 SGHDN and CDR2 FVKESK. CDR3 DNA sequence: TGTGCCAGCAGCCCCTTGGGACAGGGGGTCACTGAAGCTTTCTTT. Encoded protein: CASSPLGQGVTEAFF. Full variable domain (missing parts from reference TRBV14 and TRBJ1-1): EAGVTQFPSHSVIEKGQTVTLRCDPISGHDNLYWYRRVMGKEIKFLLHFVKESKQDESGMPNNRFLAERTGGTYSTLKVQPAELEDSGVYFCASSPLGQGVTEAFFGQGTRLTVV.

This chain joins TRBV4-1 and TRBJ2-7; 10 nucleotides agree with TRBD1. The V gene end was trimmed by 3 bases and the J gene end by 5 bases; junction bases not matched to a gene: 7. CDR3 length: 15 residues. Germline-derived CDR1 and CDR2 are MGHRA and YSYEKL. Here the CDR3 reads CASSQMGTGVNEQYF. As DNA, the CDR3 is TGCGCCAGCAGCCAGATGGGGACAGGGGTCAACGAGCAGTACTTC.

V usage is TRBV5-8 and J usage is TRBJ2-4; 8 nucleotides agree with TRBD1. The germline gives CDR1 SGHTS, CDR2 YDEGEE. This CDR3 has 15 amino acids. V lost 2 bases to trimming and J lost 6 bases; unmatched junction nucleotides: 7. In DNA, the CDR3 is TGTGCCAGCAGCTTACAGGGGGAGATCGGAAACATTCAGTACTTC. This codes for CASSLQGEIGNIQYF.

J is TRBJ1-4 and V is TRBV12-2; no check of the table's D call, TRBD1, against the DNA was made. TRBV12-2 is labeled a pseudogene. The CDR3 length is 17 residues. The CDR3 DNA sequence: TGTGCAAGTCGCGGCAGGGACAGCCCCAGGACTAATGAAAAACTGTTTTTT. Translating it yields CASRGRDSPRTNEKLFF.

The V and J genes are TRBV7-6 and TRBJ2-5, with unresolved D. V was cut by 0 bases and J by 3 bases, with 2 bases left in between. Germline CDR1 reads SGHVS; CDR2 reads FNYEAQ. This CDR3 is built from 12 residues. CDR3 DNA: TGTGCCAGCAGCTTAGCAGAAGAGACCCAGTACTTC. Its protein product is CASSLAEETQYF.

The rearrangement uses TRBV11-2 and TRBJ2-7; 10 positions match TRBD1. This CDR3 contains 15 residues. CDR1 is SGHAT, CDR2 FQNNGV, per germline. Trimming at V came to 5 bases and at J to 3 bases, leaving 7 bases not matched to a gene. CDR3 sequence reads: CASSGQGGNGYEQYF. CDR3 nucleotide sequence: TGTGCCAGCAGCGGACAGGGGGGGAATGGCTACGAGCAGTACTTC.

V is TRBV9 and J is TRBJ2-7, with TRBD1 matching over 9 bases. CDR1 is SGDLS, CDR2 YYNGEE, per germline. The CDR3 runs to 15 residues. V was pared by 4 bases and J by 4 bases, with 9 bases of the junction left unmatched. CDR3 loop: CASSPEGQGLYEQYF. The CDR3 DNA follows: TGTGCCAGCAGCCCAGAAGGACAGGGGCTTTACGAGCAGTACTTC.

The chain joins TRBV4-2 to TRBJ1-2; no definite D call. The CDR3 sequence is 17 residues long. Trimming removed 4 bases from V and 4 bases from J, with 22 bases in between. Germline V gene data show CDR1 as LGHNA and CDR2 as YNFKEQ. This chain's CDR3 is CASSPQVMSNAGYGYTF. The CDR3 bases are TGTGCCAGCAGCCCACAAGTAATGAGTAACGCGGGCTATGGCTACACCTTC.

The chain joins TRBV2 to TRBJ2-3; 7 nucleotides match TRBD2. V lost 6 bases to trimming and J lost 0 bases; unmatched junction nucleotides: 3. The CDR3 extends over 14 amino acids. The germline V gene has CDR1 SNHLY and CDR2 FYNNEI. For the CDR3, the DNA is TGTGCCAGCAGCCGACTAGCCAGCACAGATACGCAGTATTTT. Translated: CASSRLASTDTQYF.

This clone has more than one count but fewer than ten. The chain is built from TRBV19 and TRBJ1-1; the D gene is possibly TRBD1 (5 bases). The CDR3 spans 13 residues. Deletions cut 7 bases from V and 0 bases from J, with 9 bases between. Germline lookup yields CDR1 LNHDA and CDR2 SQIVND (reference sequence). The CDR3 here is CASTRVLNTEAFF. The DNA for the CDR3 is TGTGCCAGTACCAGGGTCCTGAACACTGAAGCTTTCTTT.

The J gene is TRBJ1-5, the V gene TRBV19, with D possibly matching TRBD1 (5 bases). Germline-derived CDR1 and CDR2 are LNHDA and SQIVND (reference sequence). The V gene lost 4 bases and the J gene lost 7 bases, with 20 bases spanning the gap. The CDR3 sequence is 16 residues long. The chain's CDR3 is CASSNPGNDPGQPQHF. The CDR3 DNA sequence: TGTGCCAGTAGTAATCCAGGGAACGATCCTGGGCAGCCCCAGCATTTT.

This chain connects TRBV28 to TRBJ1-1, with a weak D call TRBD1 (5 bases). Germline V gives CDR1 MDHEN, CDR2 SYDVKM. This CDR3 is 17 amino acids long. V was pared by 1 base and J by 1 base, with 16 bases between. The chain's CDR3 is CASSLYWAGKRNTEAFF. The CDR3 DNA sequence: TGTGCCAGCAGTTTATATTGGGCAGGGAAAAGGAACACTGAAGCTTTCTTT. Filled out from reference TRBV28 and TRBJ1-1, the complete variable domain reads DVKVTQSSRYLVKRTGEKVFLECVQDMDHENMFWYRQDPGLGLRLIYFSYDVKMKEKGDIPEGYSVSREKKERFSLILESASTNQTSMYLCASSLYWAGKRNTEAFFGQGTRLTVV.

The rearrangement uses TRBV6-5 and TRBJ2-7; D unresolved. The CDR3 is 14 residues long. The V gene lost 6 bases and the J gene lost 5 bases, with 17 bases spanning the gap. Germline loops: CDR1 MNHEY, CDR2 SVGAGI. CDR3 amino acids: CASSISWQADEQYF. The CDR3 bases are TGTGCCAGCAGCATCTCCTGGCAGGCCGACGAGCAGTACTTC.

This chain joins TRBV5-4 and TRBJ1-1; D possibly corresponds to TRBD1 (6 bases). Between the trimmed V and J ends, which lost 4 bases and 6 bases, there was a span of 13 bases. Germline values: CDR1 SGHNT, CDR2 YYREEE (reference sequence). The CDR3 spans 13 residues. The CDR3 coding sequence is TGTGCCAGCAGCCAGAACAGGGAATCTGAAGCTTTCTTT. Its translation: CASSQNRESEAFF. The variable domain in full, completed from reference TRBV5-4 and TRBJ1-1, reads ETGVTQSPTHLIKTRGQQVTLRCSSQSGHNTVSWYQQALGQGPQFIFQYYREEENGRGNFPPRFSGLQFPNYSSELNVNALELDDSALYLCASSQNRESEAFFGQGTRLTVV.

The chain joins TRBV5-1 to TRBJ2-2; 9 positions agree with TRBD2. The trim removed 3 bases at V and 2 bases at J, leaving 11 bases unmatched. In germline, CDR1 is SGHRS, CDR2 YFSETQ. CDR3 length equals 18 residues. Here the CDR3 DNA reads TGCGCCAGCAGCTCGGGCACCGCTAGCGGGGTTAACACCGGGGAGCTGTTTTTT. This sequence encodes CASSSGTASGVNTGELFF.

V usage is TRBV19 and J usage is TRBJ2-6, with 9 bases lining up with TRBD2. V lost 7 bases and J lost 0; bases outside the gene matches: 19. The CDR3 spans 21 residues. In germline, CDR1 is LNHDA, CDR2 SQIVND (reference sequence). The DNA of the CDR3 is TGTGCCAGTACCCTTTATAGAGCGGGAACTAGCGGGCGCTCTGGGGCCAACGTCCTGACTTTC. Translating gives CASTLYRAGTSGRSGANVLTF.

V gene TRBV5-5 combines with J gene TRBJ1-5; TRBD1 aligns across 9 bases. Germline CDR1 reads SGHKS; CDR2 reads YYEKEE (reference sequence). The CDR3 has 18 residues. V gave up 4 bases and J gave up 2 bases; unmatched junction bases: 13. CDR3 in DNA: TGTGCCAGCAGCCCCTCCTCCCCGGGACAGGGAGGCAATCAGCCCCAGCATTTT. Residues: CASSPSSPGQGGNQPQHF.

There are a few counts of this clone. This chain connects TRBV27 to TRBJ1-1; D ambiguous. Looked up from germline, CDR1 is MNHEY and CDR2 is SMNVEV (reference sequence). The CDR3 spans 9 residues. CDR3 sequence: CPLRTEAFF. The CDR3 region has the DNA TGTCCCTTGAGGACTGAAGCTTTCTTT.

The V gene is TRBV27, the J gene TRBJ2-3; D ambiguous. Germline lookup yields CDR1 MNHEY and CDR2 SMNVEV (reference sequence). The V and J ends lost 3 bases and 2 bases respectively, with 3 bases between them. The CDR3 has 12 residues. CDR3: CASSLPTDTQYF. CDR3 DNA: TGTGCCAGCAGTTTGCCCACAGATACGCAGTATTTT.

This clone was found a few times. The rearrangement joins TRBV6-4 to TRBJ2-2; no clear D gene. In germline, CDR1 is MRHNA, CDR2 SNTAGT. V dropped 0 bases and J dropped 3 bases, with 5 bases sitting between them. The length of the CDR3 is 14 residues. Here the CDR3 reads CASSDSSDTGELFF. The CDR3 DNA is TGTGCCAGCAGTGACTCATCAGACACCGGGGAGCTGTTTTTT.

The chain has TRBV6-1 and TRBJ2-7; D is ambiguous. Trimming left V 8 bases short and J 2 bases short, with 13 bases between. CDR3 length equals 13 residues. Germline CDR1 MNHNS, CDR2 SASEGT. The CDR3 sequence: CASPRTDTYEQYF. The CDR3 DNA follows: TGTGCCAGCCCCCGGACGGATACCTACGAGCAGTACTTC.